What follows are 11 T cell receptor beta chains derived from one specimen sequenced in a study of T cells in localized non-small cell lung cancer. Clones were read by immunoSEQ multiplex PCR, and TCRdb kept only the in-frame ones, dropping some. The table shows under 50,000 clones, with 70% to 90% occurring only once. Sequencing used peripheral blood mononuclear cells, obtained before any cancer treatment. These receptors came from a male donor aged 60 or over with stage II lung adenocarcinoma.

This clone was recorded only once. V is TRBV9 and J is TRBJ2-7; D uncertain. Trimming stripped 3 bases from V and 4 bases from J, with 11 bases between. The germline V gene has CDR1 SGDLS and CDR2 YYNGEE. CDR3 length equals 13 residues. The CDR3 bases are TGTGCCAGCAGCGATGGCCGGGCGTACGAGCAGTACTTC. Translation: CASSDGRAYEQYF. Full variable domain (missing parts from reference TRBV9 and TRBJ2-7): DSGVTQTPKHLITATGQRVTLRCSPRSGDLSVYWYQQSLDQGLQFLIQYYNGEERAKGNILERFSAQQFPDLHSELNLSSLELGDSALYFCASSDGRAYEQYFGPGTRLTVT.

CDR3 nucleotide sequence: TGTGCCACACAGGGCACGAACACCGGGGAGCTGTTTTTT. It codes for CATQGTNTGELFF. This chain connects TRBV28 to TRBJ2-2; TRBD1 is a possible D gene (6 bases). The V gene's germline CDR1 is MDHEN and CDR2 SYDVKM. CDR3 length: 13 amino acids. V was shortened by 10 bases and J by 0 bases, with 9 bases between the two germline ends.

The CDR3 here is CSVESVAKNIQYF. The CDR3 DNA follows: TGCAGCGTTGAATCGGTAGCCAAAAACATTCAGTACTTC. The chain recombines TRBV29-1 with TRBJ2-4; D is ambiguous. This CDR3 has 13 residues. Trimming shortened V by 2 bases and J by 0 bases, and 5 bases separated the two germline ends. Germline assignment: CDR1 SQVTM and CDR2 ANQGSEA.

J is TRBJ1-5 and V is TRBV5-4, with D maybe TRBD1 (5 bases). CDR1 and CDR2 (germline): SGHNT, YYREEE (reference sequence). The CDR3 sequence is 13 residues long. Between the trimmed V and J ends, which lost 4 bases and 2 bases, there was a span of 7 bases. CDR3 amino acids: CASSPGRNQPQHF. CDR3 sequence (DNA): TGTGCCAGCAGCCCGGGACGCAATCAGCCCCAGCATTTT.

Only a few counts were recorded for this clone. The V call is TRBV7-9, the J call TRBJ2-2; TRBD2 agrees at 9 bases. Germline CDR1 and CDR2: SEHNR and FQNEAQ (reference sequence). The CDR3 has 18 amino acids. The trim removed 1 base at V and 0 bases at J, leaving 6 bases unmatched. DNA for the CDR3: TGTGCCAGCAGCTTAGGGACTAGCGCTTCAGCGAACACCGGGGAGCTGTTTTTT. Its protein is CASSLGTSASANTGELFF. The full variable domain, rest sourced from reference TRBV7-9 and TRBJ2-2, is DTGVSQNPRHKITKRGQNVTFRCDPISEHNRLYWYRQTLGQGPEFLTYFQNEAQLEKSRLLSDRFSAERPKGSFSTLEIQRTEQGDSAMYLCASSLGTSASANTGELFFGEGSRLTVL.

The chain joins TRBV5-1 to TRBJ2-3; possibly TRBD2 for D (6 bases). Trimming shortened V by 2 bases and J by 6 bases, and 10 bases separated the two germline ends. The CDR3 runs to 13 residues. Germline loops: CDR1 SGHRS, CDR2 YFSETQ. The chain's CDR3 is CASSFPGADTQYF. The CDR3 DNA reads as TGCGCCAGCAGCTTCCCGGGAGCGGATACGCAGTATTTT.

The rearrangement links TRBV6-6 to TRBJ1-2; TRBD1 matches 7 bases. The germline gives CDR1 MNHNY, CDR2 SVGAGI (reference sequence). This CDR3 comprises 15 residues. With 4 bases clipped from V and 4 bases from J, the junction kept 9 bases outside the gene matches. This CDR3 reads CASSSGTAQAYGYTF. As DNA, the CDR3 is TGTGCCAGCAGTTCCGGGACAGCCCAAGCCTATGGCTACACCTTC.

The V gene is TRBV12-5, the J gene TRBJ2-3; 8 nucleotides line up with TRBD2. V lost 6 bases to trimming and J lost 7 bases; unmatched junction nucleotides: 12. Germline V gene data show CDR1 as LGHNT and CDR2 as FRNRAP. The CDR3 runs to 15 residues. CDR3 sequence (DNA): TGTGCTAGTGGCTCGAGCGGGAGTGAGAGAAATACGCAGTATTTT. This codes for CASGSSGSERNTQYF.

The DNA of the CDR3 is TGTGCCAGCAGCGTAGCGGCTAGCGGGAGCGGGACCGGGGAGCTGTTTTTT. Its protein is CASSVAASGSGTGELFF. V usage is TRBV9 and J usage is TRBJ2-2; 10 positions match TRBD2. J was trimmed by 5 bases and V by 0 bases; bases with no gene match: 7. Per the germline V gene, CDR1 is SGDLS and CDR2 is YYNGEE. This CDR3 has 17 amino acids.

CDR3 DNA sequence: TGCAGCGTTGGACAGAGCTACACTGAAGCTTTCTTT. Protein: CSVGQSYTEAFF. V usage is TRBV29-1 and J usage is TRBJ1-1; the D gene is possibly TRBD1 (5 bases). Germline V CDR1 and CDR2: SQVTM, ANQGSEA. V gave up 4 bases and J gave up 3 bases, with 9 bases separating them. The CDR3 totals 12 residues.

J is TRBJ2-7 and V is TRBV6-1; no clear D. The V gene lost 0 bases and the J gene lost 0 bases, with 12 bases spanning the gap. Germline values: CDR1 MNHNS, CDR2 SASEGT. There are 16 residues in the CDR3. Here the CDR3 DNA reads TGTGCCAGCAGTGAAGCGGGGTCCTGGAGCTCCTACGAGCAGTACTTC. Its protein product is CASSEAGSWSSYEQYF.